The 27 T cell receptor beta chains below come from one sample, sequenced in a study of beta chain features in type 1 diabetes. Expressed TCRB transcripts were sequenced, since all the RNA that had been isolated was reverse transcribed. The protocol was immunoSEQ multiplex PCR, while the TCRdb copy is restricted to in-frame clones and leaves out a portion. The sample shows more than 350,000 clones, around 10% of them seen only once. Sequenced: naive CD4+ T cells from blood. These receptors all come from a woman aged 18-29 years in good health.

This clone was recorded a few times. The chain links TRBV7-2 to TRBJ2-5, with 8 bases aligning to TRBD2. V dropped 2 bases and J dropped 5; count of bases not matched to a gene: 7. Germline V lookup: CDR1 SGHTA, CDR2 FQGNSA. The CDR3 extends over 15 amino acids. The CDR3 coding sequence is TGTGCCAGCAGCTTAAACGGGGGGGCTCAGGAGACCCAGTACTTC. The encoded protein is CASSLNGGAQETQYF.

Only a few counts were recorded for this clone. J is TRBJ1-2 and V is TRBV30; 8 bases are a match to TRBD1. V lost 5 bases to trimming and J lost 4 bases; unmatched junction nucleotides: 15. Germline CDR1 reads GTSNPN; CDR2 reads SVGIG (reference sequence). The CDR3 covers 16 residues. CDR3 region: CAWASPRTGMRYGYTF. DNA for the CDR3: TGTGCCTGGGCTAGCCCCAGGACAGGGATGCGCTATGGCTACACCTTC.

This clone was detected a few times. The genes are TRBV28 and TRBJ2-7; tentative D call: TRBD1 (6 bases). The germline V and J ends were trimmed by 5 bases and 6 bases, with 17 bases remaining between them. This CDR3 region has 14 residues. Germline V gives CDR1 MDHEN, CDR2 SYDVKM. The CDR3 reads CASSPQQGSGEQYV. CDR3 sequence (DNA): TGTGCCAGCAGTCCACAACAGGGATCGGGCGAGCAGTACGTC.

The chain links TRBV4-2 to TRBJ2-5, with TRBD2 identical over 9 bases. The CDR3 is 16 amino acids. The junction had 4 bases not matched to a gene; V was cut back by 0 bases and J by 2 bases. Germline loops: CDR1 LGHNA, CDR2 YNFKEQ. CDR3 residues: CASSQELAGAQETQYF. The CDR3 DNA is TGTGCCAGCAGCCAAGAGTTAGCGGGAGCGCAAGAGACCCAGTACTTC.

This clone has only a few counts. V and J are TRBV7-8 and TRBJ2-7; D gene ambiguous. V lost 10 bases, J lost 1 base, and 14 bases lay in between. The CDR3 loop spans 13 amino acids. Germline-derived CDR1 and CDR2 are SGHVS and FQNEAQ. DNA for the CDR3: TGTGCCACCTCCGCTCGGGTATCCTACGAGCAGTACGTC. Translated: CATSARVSYEQYV.

The chain carries TRBV19 and TRBJ1-1, with unresolved D. Germline CDR1 LNHDA, CDR2 SQIVND (reference sequence). The CDR3 is made up of 12 amino acids. V lost 3 bases and J 11 bases, leaving 13 bases between the germline ends. The CDR3 loop is CASSIEGGPAFF. The CDR3 nucleotides read TGTGCCAGTAGTATTGAGGGAGGCCCTGCTTTCTTT.

This clone appeared a few times. The chain is built from TRBV4-1 and TRBJ2-5; 9 bases map to TRBD1. Germline-derived CDR1 and CDR2 are MGHRA and YSYEKL. V was clipped by 4 bases and J by 1 base; unmatched bases: 10. The CDR3 length is 17 residues. The CDR3 reads CASSRYWTGVAQETQYF. CDR3 sequence (DNA): TGCGCCAGCAGCCGTTACTGGACAGGGGTGGCCCAAGAGACCCAGTACTTC.

The CDR3 region has the DNA TGTGCCACCAGCAGAGGACTCACCCTCGCTACGCAGTATTTT. This sequence encodes CATSRGLTLATQYF. V is TRBV15 and J is TRBJ2-3; no reliable D call. CDR1 is LNHNV and CDR2 is YYDKDF in the germline V gene (reference sequence). The CDR3 is 14 residues long. The V end lost 1 base, the J end lost 8 bases, and 13 bases lay between the germline ends.

The chain carries TRBV11-3 and TRBJ2-2; D unresolved. Germline CDR1 and CDR2: SGHNT and YENEEA. With 7 bases removed from V and 8 bases from J, the gap between germline ends came to 14 bases. This CDR3 comprises 13 residues. The CDR3 coding sequence is TGTGCCAGCACCCCAGTCCCCCCAGGGGAGCTGTTTTTT. Translated: CASTPVPPGELFF.

This rearrangement joins TRBV10-3 to TRBJ1-1; TRBD1 might be the D (5 bases). V was shortened by 4 bases and J by 8 bases, with 11 bases between the two germline ends. CDR1 is ENHRY, CDR2 SYGVKD, per germline. The CDR3 totals 12 residues. The CDR3 nucleotides read TGTGCCATCAGTGGTGGGGGTGTAGAAGCTTTCTTT. Residues: CAISGGGVEAFF.

This clone showed up just a few times. J is TRBJ2-1 and V is TRBV7-9; no reliable D call. CDR1 and CDR2 (germline): SEHNR, FQNEAQ (reference sequence). The CDR3 runs to 14 residues. V lost 2 bases to trimming and J lost 0 bases, with 5 bases between them. In DNA, the CDR3 is TGTGCCAGCAGCTTATTAGTCTCCTACAATGAGCAGTTCTTC. Protein: CASSLLVSYNEQFF. Drawing the rest from reference TRBV7-9 and TRBJ2-1, the complete variable domain is DTGVSQNPRHKITKRGQNVTFRCDPISEHNRLYWYRQTLGQGPEFLTYFQNEAQLEKSRLLSDRFSAERPKGSFSTLEIQRTEQGDSAMYLCASSLLVSYNEQFFGPGTRLTVL.

The CDR3 spells CAWSGWGQLNEQFF. The CDR3, as DNA: TGTGCCTGGAGTGGGTGGGGACAGCTGAATGAGCAGTTCTTC. The chain is built from TRBV30 and TRBJ2-1, with TRBD1 identical over 7 bases. Germline values: CDR1 GTSNPN, CDR2 SVGIG (reference sequence). The CDR3 is 14 amino acids. Trimming took 1 base from V and 7 from J; bases not matched to a gene: 7.

This clone occurred a few times. The chain is built from TRBV30 and TRBJ2-5; D is unresolved. CDR1 and CDR2 from the germline V gene are GTSNPN and SVGIG (reference sequence). This CDR3 has 17 amino acids. Trimming stripped 1 base from V and 5 bases from J, with 23 bases between. CDR3 protein: CAWSEIGLRRRRETQYF. The CDR3 bases are TGTGCCTGGAGTGAAATCGGTTTGCGTCGCCGTAGGGAGACCCAGTACTTC.

This clone has just a few counts. The chain carries TRBV10-3 and TRBJ2-1; TRBD2 matches at 8 bases. Trimming at V came to 8 bases and at J to 9 bases, leaving 6 bases not matched to a gene. From germline, CDR1 is ENHRY and CDR2 SYGVKD. The CDR3 contains 12 residues. The CDR3 nucleotides read TGTGCCATCTCGGCGGGAGGCGGTGAGCAGTTCTTC. Residues: CAISAGGGEQFF.

The genes are TRBV6-5 and TRBJ1-2; 9 bases match TRBD1. CDR1 and CDR2 from the germline V gene are MNHEY and SVGAGI. With V trimmed by 5 bases and J by 4 bases, 8 bases remained unmatched. The CDR3 is 15 residues long. As DNA, the CDR3 is TGTGCCAGCAGTACACCGGGACAGGGCCGCTATGGCTACACCTTC. It specifies CASSTPGQGRYGYTF.

This clone has a handful of counts. The rearrangement joins TRBV19 to TRBJ2-3; TRBD1 might be the D (6 bases). Germline CDR1 reads LNHDA; CDR2 reads SQIVND (reference sequence). V shed 8 bases and J shed 0 bases, with 15 bases lying between them. The CDR3 consists of 15 residues. CDR3: CASSQTGPSTDTQYF. CDR3 nucleotides: TGTGCCAGTTCTCAGACAGGACCTAGCACAGATACGCAGTATTTT.

This clone has a handful of counts. This chain links TRBV28 with TRBJ2-7; D not certain. This CDR3 has 12 residues. In germline, CDR1 is MDHEN, CDR2 SYDVKM. Trimming removed 3 bases at V and 0 bases at J, with 3 bases between. In DNA form, the CDR3 reads TGTGCCAGCAGTTTTAGCTCCTACGAGCAGTACGTC. Protein product: CASSFSSYEQYV.

This clone was counted a few times. The chain couples TRBV7-9 to TRBJ2-7; 9 bases line up with TRBD2. The V gene's germline CDR1 is SEHNR and CDR2 FQNEAQ (reference sequence). With 0 bases clipped from V and 1 base from J, the junction kept 4 bases outside the gene matches. The CDR3 runs 16 residues. CDR3 nucleotides: TGTGCCAGCAGCTTAGCGGGTAGCGGGAGTTCCTACGAGCAGTACTTC. Residues: CASSLAGSGSSYEQYF.

The V and J genes are TRBV18 and TRBJ2-2; D may be TRBD1 (6 bases). Germline assignment: CDR1 KGHSH and CDR2 LQKENI. Trimming removed 3 bases from V and 2 bases from J, with 10 bases in between. The CDR3 is made up of 15 amino acids. CDR3 nucleotide sequence: TGTGCCAGCTCACCCGACAGGCCCAACACCGGGGAGCTGTTTTTT. Translated, it gives CASSPDRPNTGELFF.

This clone was observed a few times. The J gene is TRBJ2-7, the V gene TRBV27; 7 bases are a match to TRBD1. The CDR3 is 13 amino acids. Germline trimming cut 6 bases from V and 7 bases from J; bases unmatched to any gene: 9. The germline V gene has CDR1 MNHEY and CDR2 SMNVEV (reference sequence). The DNA for the CDR3 is TGTGCCAGCAGAGACAGGGTCCCTGGGGAGCAGTACTTC. Its translation is CASRDRVPGEQYF.

V is TRBV28 and J is TRBJ2-7; maybe TRBD2 (5 bases). CDR3 length equals 14 residues. Germline CDR1 reads MDHEN; CDR2 reads SYDVKM. The ends were cut back, 5 bases at V and 6 bases at J, with 17 bases in the middle. CDR3 nucleotide sequence: TGTGCCAGCAGTACCCAAGGACTGGCCCCCGAGCAGTACGTC. This translates into CASSTQGLAPEQYV.

The rearrangement uses TRBV4-2 and TRBJ1-2; D possibly corresponds to TRBD1 (6 bases). Per the germline V gene, CDR1 is LGHNA and CDR2 is YNFKEQ. Trimming pared 2 bases from V and 9 bases from J, leaving 16 bases between. The CDR3 has 14 residues. CDR3 protein: CASSQPDSDLSYTF. The CDR3 DNA is TGTGCCAGCAGCCAACCGGACAGCGATTTGAGCTACACCTTC.

This clone showed up just a few times. This chain joins TRBV25-1 and TRBJ2-1; D may be TRBD2 (5 bases). The CDR3 has 14 amino acids. CDR1 and CDR2 (germline): MGHDK, SYGVNS. V gave up 3 bases and J gave up 15 bases, with 21 bases separating them. As DNA, the CDR3 is TGTGCCAGCAGTGAGTTTACTCCGGGGTCCAAGGGGTTCTTC. Translation: CASSEFTPGSKGFF.

The genes are TRBV5-1 and TRBJ2-7; D remains ambiguous. Trimming took 0 bases from V and 2 from J, leaving 9 bases between them. Germline CDR1 is SGHRS and CDR2 is YFSETQ. The length of the CDR3 is 14 residues. The CDR3 coding sequence is TGCGCCAGCAGCTTGGTAGGAGACCCCTACGAGCAGTACTTC. It is translated as CASSLVGDPYEQYF.

The gene calls are TRBV4-1 and TRBJ1-5; no firm D call. The CDR3 length is 13 residues. Germline V gene sequence: CDR1 MGHRA, CDR2 YSYEKL. V lost 3 bases, J lost 6 bases, and 9 bases lay in between. The chain's CDR3 is CASSQTQFQPQHF. CDR3 DNA sequence: TGCGCCAGCAGCCAGACACAGTTTCAGCCCCAGCATTTT.

This clone was seen more than once but under ten times. The rearrangement uses TRBV14 and TRBJ2-7; D is unclear. V was pared by 3 bases and J by 4 bases, with 4 bases between. Germline CDR1 SGHDN, CDR2 FVKESK. This CDR3 region has 11 residues. CDR3: CASSQLYEQYF. The CDR3 region has the DNA TGTGCCAGCAGCCAGCTTTACGAGCAGTACTTC.

This chain links TRBV6-5 with TRBJ2-3; possible D gene TRBD2, 7 bases. This CDR3 spans 15 amino acids. The V gene's germline CDR1 is MNHEY and CDR2 SVGAGI. V gave up 2 bases and J gave up 3 bases, with 12 bases separating them. CDR3 sequence: CASSYAGAGTDTQYF. In nucleotides, the CDR3 is TGTGCCAGCAGTTACGCGGGGGCTGGAACAGATACGCAGTATTTT.